These 6 T cell receptor beta chains came from one sample sequenced in a study of blood T cell repertoires in COVID-19. Libraries were prepared by immunoSEQ multiplex PCR; TCRdb keeps only in-frame clonotypes and omits some of them. The data hold approximately 140,000 clones, with around 81% observed a single time. The sequencing sample was made of peripheral blood. These receptors originate from a human donor in a cohort sampled during active COVID-19.

This clone has just a few counts. This sequence joins TRBV6-5 and TRBJ2-1, with no clear D. Trimming cost V 5 bases and J 6 bases, with 11 bases left between them. Germline V gene sequence: CDR1 MNHEY, CDR2 SVGAGI. The CDR3 covers 13 residues. As DNA, the CDR3 is TGTGCCAGCAGTCCTTCTAGTTCCAATGAGCAGTTCTTC. The encoded protein is CASSPSSSNEQFF.

Points on this clone: Other DNA sequences of this sample code for an identical CDR3. The CDR3 DNA follows: TGCGCCAGCAGCCTGGGGGGAGACTACAATGAGCAGTTCTTC. This encodes CASSLGGDYNEQFF. This chain uses TRBV5-1 with TRBJ2-1; TRBD2 might be the D (6 bases). Germline CDR1 is SGHRS and CDR2 is YFSETQ. The V gene lost 4 bases and the J gene lost 3 bases, with 11 bases spanning the gap. This CDR3 is 14 amino acids long.

The chain couples TRBV3-1 (or the pseudogene TRBV3-2) to TRBJ2-7, with 8 bases lining up with TRBD2. Per the germline V gene, CDR1 is LGHDT and CDR2 is YNNKEL (reference sequence). Unmatched junction bases numbered 2, after V lost 5 bases and J lost 2 bases. This CDR3 comprises 13 residues. The DNA for the CDR3 is TGTGCCAGCAGCGCGGGACTAGCCTACGAGCAGTACTTC. It translates to CASSAGLAYEQYF.

This chain uses TRBV10-3 with TRBJ1-5; tentative D call: TRBD1 (6 bases). Germline V gene sequence: CDR1 ENHRY, CDR2 SYGVKD. CDR3 length: 14 amino acids. V lost 6 bases and J 3 bases, leaving 12 bases between the germline ends. CDR3 coding DNA: TGTGCCATCAGCAGGGCAGGGGACAATCAGCCCCAGCATTTT. Translating gives CAISRAGDNQPQHF.

J is TRBJ2-3 and V is TRBV11-2; TRBD2 aligns across 7 bases. V gave up 3 bases and J gave up 0 bases; unmatched junction bases: 9. Looked up from germline, CDR1 is SGHAT and CDR2 is FQNNGV. The CDR3 totals 17 residues. CDR3 region: CASSFASGRASTDTQYF. CDR3 in DNA: TGTGCCAGCAGCTTCGCGAGTGGGAGGGCGAGCACAGATACGCAGTATTTT.

In this sample, this clone turned up a few times. This chain joins TRBV5-1 and TRBJ1-2, with D tentatively TRBD1 (6 bases). The V gene's germline CDR1 is SGHRS and CDR2 YFSETQ. The CDR3 is 13 residues long. Deletions cut 0 bases from V and 6 bases from J, with 9 bases between. CDR3 amino acids: CASSLVQGHGYTF. Here the CDR3 DNA reads TGCGCCAGCAGCTTGGTACAGGGCCATGGCTACACCTTC.